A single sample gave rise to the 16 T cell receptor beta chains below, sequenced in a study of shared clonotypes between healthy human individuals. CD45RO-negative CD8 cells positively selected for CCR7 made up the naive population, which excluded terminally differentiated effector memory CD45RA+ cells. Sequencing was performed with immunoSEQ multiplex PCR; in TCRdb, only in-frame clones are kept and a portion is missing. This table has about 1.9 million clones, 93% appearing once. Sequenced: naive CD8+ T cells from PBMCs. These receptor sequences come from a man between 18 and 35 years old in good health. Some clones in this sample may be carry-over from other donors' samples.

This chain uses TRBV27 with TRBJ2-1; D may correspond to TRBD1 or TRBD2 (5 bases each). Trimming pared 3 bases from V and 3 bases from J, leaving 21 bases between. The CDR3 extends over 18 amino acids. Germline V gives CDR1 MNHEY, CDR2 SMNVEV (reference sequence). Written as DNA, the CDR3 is TGTGCCAGCAGTTTTACATGGGGGACCTCAACGTTCTACAATGAGCAGTTCTTC. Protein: CASSFTWGTSTFYNEQFF.

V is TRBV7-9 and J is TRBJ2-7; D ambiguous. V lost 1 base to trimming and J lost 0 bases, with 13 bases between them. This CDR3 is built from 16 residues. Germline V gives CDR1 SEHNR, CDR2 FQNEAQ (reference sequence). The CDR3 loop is CASSLDLSPNSYEQYF. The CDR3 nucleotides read TGTGCCAGCAGCTTAGATCTGTCTCCGAACTCCTACGAGCAGTACTTC.

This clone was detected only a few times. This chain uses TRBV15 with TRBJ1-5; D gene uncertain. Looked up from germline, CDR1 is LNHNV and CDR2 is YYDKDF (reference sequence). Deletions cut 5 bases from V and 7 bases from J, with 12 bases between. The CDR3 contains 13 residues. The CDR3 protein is CATSLTRYQPQHF. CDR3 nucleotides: TGTGCCACCAGCCTCACCCGATACCAGCCCCAGCATTTT.

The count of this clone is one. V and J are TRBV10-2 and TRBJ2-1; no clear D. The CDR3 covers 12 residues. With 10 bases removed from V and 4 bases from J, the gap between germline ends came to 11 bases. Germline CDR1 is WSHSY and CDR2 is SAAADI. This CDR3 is CAILSSYNEQFF. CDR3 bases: TGCGCCATATTGAGCAGTTACAATGAGCAGTTCTTC.

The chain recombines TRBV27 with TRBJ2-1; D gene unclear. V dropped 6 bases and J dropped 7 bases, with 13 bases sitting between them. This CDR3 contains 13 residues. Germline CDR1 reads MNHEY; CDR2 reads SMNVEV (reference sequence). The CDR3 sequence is CASSLNRVNEQFF. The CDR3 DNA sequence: TGTGCCAGCAGCCTAAATAGGGTAAATGAGCAGTTCTTC.

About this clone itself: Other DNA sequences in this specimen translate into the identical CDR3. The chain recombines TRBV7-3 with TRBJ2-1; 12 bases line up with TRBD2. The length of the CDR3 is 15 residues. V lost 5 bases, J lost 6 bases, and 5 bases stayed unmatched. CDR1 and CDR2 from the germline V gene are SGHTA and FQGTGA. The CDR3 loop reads CASSPGTSGSNEQFF. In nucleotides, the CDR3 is TGTGCCAGCAGCCCCGGGACTAGCGGGTCCAATGAGCAGTTCTTC.

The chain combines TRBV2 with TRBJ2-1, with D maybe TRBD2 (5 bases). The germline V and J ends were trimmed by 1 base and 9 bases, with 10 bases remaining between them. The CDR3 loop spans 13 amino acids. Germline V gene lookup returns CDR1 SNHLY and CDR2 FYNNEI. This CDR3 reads CASSEVPGIEQFF. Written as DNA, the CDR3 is TGTGCCAGCAGTGAAGTCCCGGGGATTGAGCAGTTCTTC.

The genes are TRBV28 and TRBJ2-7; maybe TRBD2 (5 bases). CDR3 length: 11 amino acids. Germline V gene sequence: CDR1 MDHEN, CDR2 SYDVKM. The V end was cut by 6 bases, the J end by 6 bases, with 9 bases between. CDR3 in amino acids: CASSRSGEQYF. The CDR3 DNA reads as TGTGCCAGCAGCCGGAGCGGCGAGCAGTACTTC.

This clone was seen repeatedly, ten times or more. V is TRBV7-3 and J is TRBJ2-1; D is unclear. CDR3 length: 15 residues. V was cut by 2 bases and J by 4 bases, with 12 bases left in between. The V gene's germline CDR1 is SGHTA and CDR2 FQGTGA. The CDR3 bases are TGTGCCAGCAGCTTACGTCTGGGCCGATACAATGAGCAGTTCTTC. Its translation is CASSLRLGRYNEQFF. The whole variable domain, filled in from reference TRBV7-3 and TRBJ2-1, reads GAGVSQTPSNKVTEKGKYVELRCDPISGHTALYWYRQSLGQGPEFLIYFQGTGAADDSGLPNDRFFAVRPEGSVSTLKIQRTERGDSAVYLCASSLRLGRYNEQFFGPGTRLTVL.

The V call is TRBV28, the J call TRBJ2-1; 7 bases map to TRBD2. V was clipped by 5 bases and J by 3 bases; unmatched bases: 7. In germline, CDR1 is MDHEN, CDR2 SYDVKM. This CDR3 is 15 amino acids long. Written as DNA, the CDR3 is TGTGCCAGCAGTCTGCGGGACTACCTCTACAATGAGCAGTTCTTC. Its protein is CASSLRDYLYNEQFF.

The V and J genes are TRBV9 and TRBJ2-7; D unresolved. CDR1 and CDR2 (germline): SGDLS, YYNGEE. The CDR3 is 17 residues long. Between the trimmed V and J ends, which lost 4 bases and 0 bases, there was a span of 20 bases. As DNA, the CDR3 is TGTGCCAGCAGCCCCCCGGAGCCGCGCGGATCCTCCTACGAGCAGTACTTC. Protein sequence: CASSPPEPRGSSYEQYF.

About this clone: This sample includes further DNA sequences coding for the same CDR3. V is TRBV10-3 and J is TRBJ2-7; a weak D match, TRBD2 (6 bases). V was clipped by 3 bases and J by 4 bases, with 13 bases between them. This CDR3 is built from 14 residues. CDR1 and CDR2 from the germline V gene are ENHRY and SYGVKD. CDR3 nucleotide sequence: TGTGCCATCAGTGATCTGGGGGGAAGATACGAGCAGTACTTC. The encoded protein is CAISDLGGRYEQYF.

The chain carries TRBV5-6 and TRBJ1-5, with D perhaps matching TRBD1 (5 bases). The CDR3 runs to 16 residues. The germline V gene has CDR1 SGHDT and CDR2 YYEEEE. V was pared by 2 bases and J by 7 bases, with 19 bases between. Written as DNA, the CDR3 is TGTGCCAGCAGCTTTGGAGCGGGACCGAACGGGCAGCCCCAGCATTTT. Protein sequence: CASSFGAGPNGQPQHF.

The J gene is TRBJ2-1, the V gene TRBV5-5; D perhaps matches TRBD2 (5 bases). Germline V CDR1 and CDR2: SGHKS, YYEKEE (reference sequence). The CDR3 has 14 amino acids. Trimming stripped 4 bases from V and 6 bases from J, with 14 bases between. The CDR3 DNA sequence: TGTGCCAGCAGCGGGGAAACTAGAGTCAATGAGCAGTTCTTC. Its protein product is CASSGETRVNEQFF.

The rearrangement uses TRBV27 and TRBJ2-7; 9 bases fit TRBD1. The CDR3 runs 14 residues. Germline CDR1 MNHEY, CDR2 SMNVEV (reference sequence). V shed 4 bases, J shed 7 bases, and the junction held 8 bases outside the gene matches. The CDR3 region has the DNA TGTGCCAGCAGTTCCGGGACAGGGTGGGGTGAGCAGTACTTC. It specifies CASSSGTGWGEQYF.

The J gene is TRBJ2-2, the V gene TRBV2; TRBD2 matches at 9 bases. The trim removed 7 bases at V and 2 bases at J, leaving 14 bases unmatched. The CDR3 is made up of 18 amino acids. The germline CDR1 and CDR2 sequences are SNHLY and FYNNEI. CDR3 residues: CASNNPSAGLANTGELFF. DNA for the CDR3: TGTGCCAGCAATAACCCTTCGGCGGGACTAGCCAACACCGGGGAGCTGTTTTTT.